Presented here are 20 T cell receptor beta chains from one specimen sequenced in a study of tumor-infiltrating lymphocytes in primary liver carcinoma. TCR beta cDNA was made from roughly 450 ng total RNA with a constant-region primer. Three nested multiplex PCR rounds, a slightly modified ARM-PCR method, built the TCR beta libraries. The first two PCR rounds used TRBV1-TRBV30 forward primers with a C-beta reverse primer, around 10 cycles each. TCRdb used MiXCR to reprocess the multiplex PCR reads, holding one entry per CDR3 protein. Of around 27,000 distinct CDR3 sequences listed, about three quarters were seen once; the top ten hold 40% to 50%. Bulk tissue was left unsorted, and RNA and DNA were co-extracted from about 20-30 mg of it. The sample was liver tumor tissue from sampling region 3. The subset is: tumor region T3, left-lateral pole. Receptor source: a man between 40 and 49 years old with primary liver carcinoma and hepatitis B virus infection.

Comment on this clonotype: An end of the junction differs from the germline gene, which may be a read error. CDR3 residues: CASNLEGGTETQYF. CDR3 DNA: TGTGCCAGCAACTTAGAAGGGGGTACAGAAACGCAGTATTTT. The chain joins TRBV11-2 to TRBJ2-3; D possibly corresponds to TRBD1 (6 bases). The germline gives CDR1 SGHAT, CDR2 FQNNGV. This CDR3 spans 14 amino acids.

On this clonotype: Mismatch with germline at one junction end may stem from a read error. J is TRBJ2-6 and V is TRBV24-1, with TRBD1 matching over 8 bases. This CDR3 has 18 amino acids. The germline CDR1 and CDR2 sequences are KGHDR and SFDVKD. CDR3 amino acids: CATSDTGTGNSGTNVLTF. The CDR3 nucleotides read TGTGCCACCAGTGATACCGGGACAGGTAACTCTGGGACCAACGTCCTGACTTTC.

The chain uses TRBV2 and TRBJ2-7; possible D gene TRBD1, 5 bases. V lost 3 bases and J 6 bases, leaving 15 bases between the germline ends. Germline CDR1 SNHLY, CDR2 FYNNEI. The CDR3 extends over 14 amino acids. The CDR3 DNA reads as TGTGCCAGCAGTGACGGCCCTAGGGGATGCGAGCAGTACTTC. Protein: CASSDGPRGCEQYF.

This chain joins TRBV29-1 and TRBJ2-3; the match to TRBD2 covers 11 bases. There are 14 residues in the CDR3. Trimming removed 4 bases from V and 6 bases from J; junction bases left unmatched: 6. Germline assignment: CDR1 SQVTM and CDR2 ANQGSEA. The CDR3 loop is CSVVGLAEDDTQYF. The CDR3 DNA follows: TGCAGCGTTGTGGGACTAGCGGAAGATGATACGCAGTATTTT.

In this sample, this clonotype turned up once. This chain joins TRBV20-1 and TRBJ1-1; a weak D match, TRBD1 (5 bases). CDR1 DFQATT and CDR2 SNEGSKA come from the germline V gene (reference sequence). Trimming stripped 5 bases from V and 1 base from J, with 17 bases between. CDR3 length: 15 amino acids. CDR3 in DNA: TGCAGTGCTCCCCTAGCGGGGGGTCAGAACACTGAAGCTTTCTTT. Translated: CSAPLAGGQNTEAFF.

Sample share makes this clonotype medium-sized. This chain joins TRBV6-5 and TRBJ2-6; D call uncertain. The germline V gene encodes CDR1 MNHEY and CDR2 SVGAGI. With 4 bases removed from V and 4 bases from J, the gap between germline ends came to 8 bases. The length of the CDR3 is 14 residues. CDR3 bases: TGTGCCAGCAGTTCCGTCGCGGGGGCCAACGTCCTGACTTTC. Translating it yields CASSSVAGANVLTF.

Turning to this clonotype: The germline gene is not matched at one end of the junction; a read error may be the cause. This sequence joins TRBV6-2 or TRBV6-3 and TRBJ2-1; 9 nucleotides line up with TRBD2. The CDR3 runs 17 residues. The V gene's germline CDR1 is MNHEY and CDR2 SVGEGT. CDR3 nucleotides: TGTACCAGCTTGGGTGTGCGGGAGGGCCTAAGGGGAGATGAGCAGTTCTTC. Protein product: CTSLGVREGLRGDEQFF.

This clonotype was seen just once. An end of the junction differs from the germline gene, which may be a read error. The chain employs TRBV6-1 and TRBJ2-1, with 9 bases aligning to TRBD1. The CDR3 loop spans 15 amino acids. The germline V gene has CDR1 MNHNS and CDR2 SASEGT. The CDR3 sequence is CACRVETGGYNEQFF. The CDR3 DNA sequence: TGTGCCTGCAGAGTTGAGACAGGGGGGTACAATGAGCAGTTCTTC.

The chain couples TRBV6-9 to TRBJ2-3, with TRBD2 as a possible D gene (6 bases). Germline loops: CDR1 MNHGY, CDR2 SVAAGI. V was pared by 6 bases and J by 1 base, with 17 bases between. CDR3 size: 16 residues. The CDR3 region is CASRPRATSRTDTQYF. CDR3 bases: TGTGCCAGCAGGCCCCGCGCGACTAGTCGCACAGATACGCAGTATTTT.

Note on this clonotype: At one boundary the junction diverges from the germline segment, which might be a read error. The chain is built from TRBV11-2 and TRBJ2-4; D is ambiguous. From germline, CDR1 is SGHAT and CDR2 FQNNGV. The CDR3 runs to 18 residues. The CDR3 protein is CGSSPTEASTVAKNIQYF. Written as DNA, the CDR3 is TGTGGCAGCAGCCCAACTGAGGCTTCCACGGTGGCTAAAAACATTCAGTACTTC.

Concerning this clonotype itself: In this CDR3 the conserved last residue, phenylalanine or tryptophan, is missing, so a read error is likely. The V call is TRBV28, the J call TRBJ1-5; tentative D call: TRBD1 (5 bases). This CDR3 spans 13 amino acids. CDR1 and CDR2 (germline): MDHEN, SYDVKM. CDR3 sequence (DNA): TGTGTCACCAGGTGGGGCTCGGATGGTCCCCAGCATATT. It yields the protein CVTRWGSDGPQHI.

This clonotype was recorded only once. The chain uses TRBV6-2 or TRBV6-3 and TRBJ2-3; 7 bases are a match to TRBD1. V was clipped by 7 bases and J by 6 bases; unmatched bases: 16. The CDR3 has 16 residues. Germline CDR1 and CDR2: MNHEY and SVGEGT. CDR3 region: CASNFVGEGAMDTQYF. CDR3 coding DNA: TGTGCCAGCAACTTCGTGGGAGAGGGGGCAATGGATACGCAGTATTTT.

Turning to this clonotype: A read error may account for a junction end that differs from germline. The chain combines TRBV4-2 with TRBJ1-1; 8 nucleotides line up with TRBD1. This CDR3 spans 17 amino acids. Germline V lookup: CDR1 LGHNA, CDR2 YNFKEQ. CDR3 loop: CASNQEYGQGFWTEALF. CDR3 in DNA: TGTGCCAGCAACCAAGAGTACGGACAGGGTTTTTGGACTGAAGCTTTGTTC.

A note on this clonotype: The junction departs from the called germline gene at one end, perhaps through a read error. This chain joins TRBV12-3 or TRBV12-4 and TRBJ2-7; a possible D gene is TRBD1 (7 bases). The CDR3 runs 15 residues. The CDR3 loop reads CASSMGAGGSYEQYF. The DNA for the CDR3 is TGTGCGAGCAGTATGGGGGCAGGGGGGTCCTACGAGCAGTATTTC.

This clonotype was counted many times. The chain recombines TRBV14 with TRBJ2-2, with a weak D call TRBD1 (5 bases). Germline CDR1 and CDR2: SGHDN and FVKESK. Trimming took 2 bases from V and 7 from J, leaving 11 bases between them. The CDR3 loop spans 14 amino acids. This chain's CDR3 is CASSQTTGLGELFF. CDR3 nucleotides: TGTGCCAGCAGCCAAACAACAGGCCTCGGGGAGCTGTTTTTT.

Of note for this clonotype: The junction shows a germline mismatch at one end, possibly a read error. The CDR3 coding sequence is TGTACCATCAGGCACACTAGCGGGGCTAACACAGACACGCAGTATTTT. Its translation is CTIRHTSGANTDTQYF. The chain is built from TRBV10-3 and TRBJ2-3; 10 bases line up with TRBD2. The germline V gene has CDR1 ENHRY and CDR2 SYGVKD. This CDR3 spans 16 amino acids.

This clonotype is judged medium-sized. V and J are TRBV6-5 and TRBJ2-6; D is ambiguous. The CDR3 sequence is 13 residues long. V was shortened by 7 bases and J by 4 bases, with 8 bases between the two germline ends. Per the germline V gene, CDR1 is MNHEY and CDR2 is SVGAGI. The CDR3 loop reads CASTEWGANVLTF. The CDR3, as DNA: TGTGCCAGCACCGAGTGGGGGGCCAACGTCCTGACTTTC.

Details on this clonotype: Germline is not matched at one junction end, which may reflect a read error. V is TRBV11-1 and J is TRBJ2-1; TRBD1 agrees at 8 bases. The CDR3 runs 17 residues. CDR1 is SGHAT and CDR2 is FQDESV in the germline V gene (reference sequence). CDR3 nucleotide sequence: TGTGCCAGCAGCTTAACCTCCCCTGGACAGGGTAACGTTGAGCACTTCTTC. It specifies CASSLTSPGQGNVEHFF.

The CDR3, as DNA: TGTGCCTGCAACTTATACCGGCTAGTTAGTGTGCAGTTCTTC. Translating it yields CACNLYRLVSVQFF. The rearrangement uses TRBV11-2 and TRBJ2-1; D gene unclear. Trimming left V 11 bases short and J 12 bases short, with 26 bases between. Looked up from germline, CDR1 is SGHAT and CDR2 is FQNNGV. CDR3 length equals 14 residues.

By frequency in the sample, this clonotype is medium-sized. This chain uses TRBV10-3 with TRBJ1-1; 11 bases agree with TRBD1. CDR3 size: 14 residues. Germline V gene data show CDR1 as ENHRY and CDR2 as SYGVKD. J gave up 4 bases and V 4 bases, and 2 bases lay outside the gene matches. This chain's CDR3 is CAISAGQGATEAFF. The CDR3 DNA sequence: TGTGCCATCAGTGCAGGACAGGGGGCCACTGAAGCTTTCTTT.